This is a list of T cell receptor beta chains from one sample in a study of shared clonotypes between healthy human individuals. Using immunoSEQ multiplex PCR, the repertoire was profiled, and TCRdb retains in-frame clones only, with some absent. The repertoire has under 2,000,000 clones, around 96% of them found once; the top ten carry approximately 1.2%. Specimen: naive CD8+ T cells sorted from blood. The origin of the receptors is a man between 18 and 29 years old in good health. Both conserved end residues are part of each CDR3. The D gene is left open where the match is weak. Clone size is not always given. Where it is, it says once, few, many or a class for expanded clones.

CDR3 protein: CASSQDLYEVEIYEQYF
clone size: .
J gene: TRBJ2-7
V gene: TRBV4-3
D gene: .

CDR3 protein: CASSEAWADTQYF
clone size: .
J gene: TRBJ2-3
V gene: TRBV2
D gene: .

CDR3 protein: CASSSTYPQRAGDYGYTF
clone size: .
J gene: TRBJ1-2
V gene: TRBV11-2
D gene: .

CDR3 protein: CASSEGAASSYEQYF
clone size: .
J gene: TRBJ2-7
V gene: TRBV2
D gene: .

CDR3 protein: CASSGGSQPQHF
clone size: .
J gene: TRBJ1-5
V gene: TRBV7-9
D gene: .

CDR3 protein: CAWSEGSLGETQYF
clone size: .
J gene: TRBJ2-5
V gene: TRBV30
D gene: .

CDR3 protein: CASSPGQGDEQYF
clone size: .
J gene: TRBJ2-7
V gene: TRBV28
D gene: TRBD1

CDR3 protein: CASRTGLANTGELFF
clone size: .
J gene: TRBJ2-2
V gene: TRBV28
D gene: .

CDR3 protein: CAWSSTSSGELFF
clone size: .
J gene: TRBJ2-2
V gene: TRBV30
D gene: TRBD2

CDR3 protein: CASSFGTGGNEQYF
clone size: .
J gene: TRBJ2-7
V gene: TRBV28
D gene: TRBD1

CDR3 protein: CASTKMEGQETQYF
clone size: .
J gene: TRBJ2-5
V gene: TRBV28
D gene: .

CDR3 protein: CASSLESSANTGELFF
clone size: .
J gene: TRBJ2-2
V gene: TRBV7-7
D gene: .

CDR3 protein: CASSLLIAKNIQYF
clone size: .
J gene: TRBJ2-4
V gene: TRBV5-6
D gene: .

CDR3 protein: CASSQDTNYGYTF
clone size: .
J gene: TRBJ1-2
V gene: TRBV4-1
D gene: .

CDR3 protein: CASSPDVRGEAFF
clone size: .
J gene: TRBJ1-1
V gene: TRBV7-9
D gene: .

CDR3 protein: CATPGQGSGELFF
clone size: .
J gene: TRBJ2-2
V gene: TRBV10-3
D gene: TRBD1

CDR3 protein: CASNREGSSYEQYF
clone size: once
J gene: TRBJ2-7
V gene: TRBV9
D gene: TRBD2

CDR3 protein: CASSRSGTPYEQYF
clone size: once
J gene: TRBJ2-7
V gene: TRBV4-1
D gene: .